This T cell receptor (beta chain) was profiled in a study of T cell changes during pregnancy in multiple sclerosis (dated by TCRdb to between 2018 and 2021). In terms of the full investigation: In women with multiple sclerosis, the researchers looked at how the T cell repertoire shifted as pregnancy progressed.

This clone has just a few counts. Its specific antigen is unknown. No clone much larger than this one lies a single base away; base qualities are absent. Libraries were prepared through the immunoSEQ multiplex PCR assay. What TCRdb holds here is the immuneACCESS table cut down to in-frame rearrangements. Part of the clones is not present; checked against another copy, under half of the missing clones reflect an unresolved V gene, and the others are unexplained. Within this sample are tens of thousands of clones, with nearly 90% of them counted one time only. The ten largest make up 0.45% to 0.7% of the sample. Including cysteine and phenylalanine, the CDR3 has 16 amino acids. Kept here is only the CDR3 DNA, which spans 48 bases and is read in frame from base 1. CDR1 and CDR2, per the germline V gene, are MNHEY and SVGAGI. V is cut back by 2 bases and J by 8 bases, with 7 bases in the junction unmatched.

This receptor was taken from a female donor with multiple sclerosis, enrolled in a pregnancy study. The source was CD4+ T cells from peripheral blood mononuclear cells, collected in the second trimester of pregnancy. This sequence uses TRBV6-5 and TRBJ2-1; TRBD2 agrees with 12 junctional bases. The sequence in DNA is TGTGCCAGCAGTTACAGCCTAGCGGGAGGGTTCGATGAGCAGTTCTTC. This translates into CASSYSLAGGFDEQFF.